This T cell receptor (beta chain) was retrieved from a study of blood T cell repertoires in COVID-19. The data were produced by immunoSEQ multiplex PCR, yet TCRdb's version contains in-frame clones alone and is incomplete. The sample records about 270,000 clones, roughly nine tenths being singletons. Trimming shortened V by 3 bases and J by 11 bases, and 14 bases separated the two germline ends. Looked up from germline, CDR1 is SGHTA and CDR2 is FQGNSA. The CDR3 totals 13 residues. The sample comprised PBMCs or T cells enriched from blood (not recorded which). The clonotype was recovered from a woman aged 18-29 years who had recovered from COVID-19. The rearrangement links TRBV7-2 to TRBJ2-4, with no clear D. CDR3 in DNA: TGTGCCAGCAGCTTGGGCCACACAGTTTTTCAGTACTTC. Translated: CASSLGHTVFQYF.